The entry below describes one TCR beta chain. There is no known antigen for this receptor. A junction end diverges from the germline sequence, so it may reflect a read error. Genomic DNA was used as template for profiling of TCR beta VDJ combinations and CDR3 sequences. An Illumina HiSeq 2000 was the platform used for TCR repertoire sequencing. Regarding the original processing steps: TRBV/TRBJ rearrangement plots, CDR3 size and DJ length profiles, and Simpson's diversity index were used to evaluate the repertoires. The most abundant DNA sequence in the deep sequencing data was defined as the immunodominant clone. CDR3 amino acid sequences were screened for sharing across subjects and compared with published repertoires and the VDJdb database. The public reads were reanalyzed by TCRdb: fastp trimming at Q25, MiXCR alignment, in-frame beta chains only. Each entry merges the rows of one CDR3 protein and shows their most common DNA and genes. It is TCRdb's table, rather than the study itself, that gives the V and J calls and clone size. The sample table shows roughly 160,000 distinct CDR3 sequences, and 70% to 80% are seen once. The ten largest clones add up to roughly half of the sample.

The record originates from a study of CD8+CD57+ T cells in acquired aplastic anemia (dated by TCRdb to 2016 to 2019). A note on the overall study: On average, sorted CD4+ and CD8+ cells yielded about 3 ug of extracted DNA, with a range of roughly 0.17 to 30 ug. CD8+CD57+ expansion was defined as a frequency above the mean frequency observed in healthy subjects. Results the study describes overall, beyond this receptor: CD8+ Simpson's diversity did not differ significantly between patients and healthy controls (P=0.060). Around 27 CD8+ CDR3 sequences were found in both patients and controls but appeared to be highly expressed in patients and within the immunodominant clones of the patients.

The CDR3, from cysteine to phenylalanine, totals 14 residues. Solely the CDR3 DNA is kept, with 42 bases framed from the first base. CDR1 SGHTA and CDR2 FQGTGA were looked up in the germline V gene. Flow cytometry had shown CD8+CD57+ cell expansion in the patients selected for sequencing. Severe acquired aplastic anemia was diagnosed in all patients according to International Study of Aplastic Anemia and Agranulocytosis and Camitta criteria. Patients had received no therapy at the time of blood sampling. In the study, sorted CD4+ and CD8+ blood T cells from patients with severe aplastic anemia and from healthy subjects underwent deep sequencing of TCR repertoires. Patients were enrolled under clinicaltrials.gov protocols 00001620, 01623167, 00001397, 00071045, 00081523 and 00961064 in the USA. Ficoll-Paque density gradient centrifugation was used to isolate peripheral blood mononuclear cells. CD4+ and CD8+ T cells were sorted by FACS or magnetic beads before DNA extraction.

What was sequenced was sorted CD4+, CD8+, or CD8+CD57+ T cells (not recorded which) from PBMCs. This TCR derives from a human donor with aplastic anemia. The rearranged chain carries TRBV7-3 and TRBJ2-7; the D gene is possibly TRBD1 or TRBD2, each agreeing over 5 bases. The CDR3 loop reads CASSPGLDSYEQDF. In nucleotides, the sequence is TGTGCCAGCAGTCCAGGGTTGGACTCCTACGAGCAGGACTTC. Outside the CDR3, residues come from the reference TRBV7-3 and TRBJ2-7 proteins, so the full variable domain is: GAGVSQTPSNKVTEKGKYVELRCDPISGHTALYWYRQSLGQGPEFLIYFQGTGAADDSGLPNDRFFAVRPEGSVSTLKIQRTERGDSAVYLCASSPGLDSYEQDFGPGTRLTVT.